This TCR beta chain appears in the sequencing data of a study of cytomegalovirus exposure and HLA in healthy donors. This CDR3 is 13 amino acids long. V gave up 4 bases and J gave up 5 bases, with 8 bases separating them. Germline CDR1 LNHDA, CDR2 SQIVND (reference sequence). A multiplex PCR was run with 60 Vbeta primers and 13 Jbeta primers. Generated by immunoSEQ multiplex PCR, the TCRdb table keeps only in-frame clones and is missing some. The data contain fewer than 120,000 clones, approximately 80% of them singletons. The chain links TRBV19 to TRBJ2-2; D is possibly TRBD2 (6 bases). The sequencing sample was made of PBMCs. The receptor was derived from a man aged 25 to 40 in good health and CMV-seropositive. The CDR3 region is CASSTTRTGELFF. In DNA, the CDR3 is TGTGCCAGTAGTACGACTAGGACCGGGGAGCTGTTTTTT.